Presented here are 18 T cell receptor beta chains from one specimen sequenced in a study of blood T cells in healthy people across ages. A second roughly 7 to 11 cycle PCR used barcoded and J-beta primers. TCRdb reanalysed the 5' RACE reads using MiXCR and keeps one entry per CDR3 protein. The table shows some 1.5 million distinct CDR3 sequences, with roughly 30% occurring only once. The sequenced sample was blood. The receptors stem from a woman aged 25 to 45 in good health.

The chain employs TRBV7-2 and TRBJ1-6, with D possibly matching TRBD1 (6 bases). Germline CDR1 reads SGHTA; CDR2 reads FQGNSA. The CDR3 length is 15 residues. V was clipped by 4 bases and J by 7 bases, with 14 bases between them. CDR3 sequence reads: CASSWARTENSPLHF. Here the CDR3 DNA reads TGTGCCAGCAGCTGGGCGCGGACAGAGAATTCACCCCTCCACTTT.

The chain couples TRBV24-1 to TRBJ2-3; the match to TRBD1 covers 12 bases. J lost 4 bases, V lost 4 bases, and 8 bases had no gene match. This CDR3 comprises 17 residues. The germline CDR1 and CDR2 sequences are KGHDR and SFDVKD. CDR3 in amino acids: CATSDVRGTGGSDTQYF. Here the CDR3 DNA reads TGTGCCACCAGTGACGTACGCGGGACAGGGGGCTCAGATACGCAGTATTTT.

About this clonotype itself: A read error is possible here, since a much larger clone lies one base away. This chain uses TRBV9 with TRBJ2-3; 9 nucleotides align to TRBD2. The CDR3 spans 17 residues. Germline CDR1 is SGDLS and CDR2 is YYNGEE. CDR3 loop: CTSSVGRAGGYTDTQYF. In DNA, the CDR3 is TGTACCAGCAGCGTAGGGAGAGCGGGGGGTTACACAGATACGCAGTATTTT.

This chain uses TRBV7-2 with TRBJ2-2, with D possibly matching TRBD2 (6 bases). V was pared by 5 bases and J by 0 bases, with 7 bases between. Germline assignment: CDR1 SGHTA and CDR2 FQGNSA. The CDR3 is made up of 14 amino acids. The CDR3: CASSRETNTGELFF. CDR3 DNA: TGTGCCAGCAGCCGGGAGACGAACACCGGGGAGCTGTTTTTT.

This clonotype was detected ten times or more. This chain connects TRBV7-6 to TRBJ2-5, with D possibly being TRBD1 (6 bases). This CDR3 region has 14 residues. V was trimmed by 5 bases and J by 2 bases, leaving 12 bases between them. Germline assignment: CDR1 SGHVS and CDR2 FNYEAQ. The CDR3 nucleotides are TGTGCCAGCAGCCCGATGACAGGACAAGAGACCCAGTACTTC. Translation: CASSPMTGQETQYF.

This clonotype was found a few times. The rearrangement joins TRBV6-6 to TRBJ1-5; TRBD1 agrees at 7 bases. V gave up 5 bases and J gave up 2 bases; unmatched junction bases: 9. Germline lookup yields CDR1 MNHNY and CDR2 SVGAGI (reference sequence). The CDR3 runs 16 residues. This chain's CDR3 is CASSGRTGRGNQPQHF. The CDR3 DNA sequence: TGTGCCAGCAGTGGGAGGACAGGAAGGGGCAATCAGCCCCAGCATTTT.

Remarks on this clonotype: A much larger clone differs from this one at a single base, so this may be a read error. The V and J genes are TRBV5-1 and TRBJ2-1; D unresolved. The germline gives CDR1 SGHRS, CDR2 YFSETQ. The CDR3 has 13 amino acids. The DNA for the CDR3 is TGCGCCCGCAGCCAGTCCGCTTACAATGAGCAGTTCTTC. This codes for CARSQSAYNEQFF. The full variable domain, in which reference TRBV5-1 and TRBJ2-1 provide the parts outside the CDR3, is KAGVTQTPRYLIKTRGQQVTLSCSPISGHRSVSWYQQTPGQGLQFLFEYFSETQRNKGNFPGRFSGRQFSNSRSEMNVSTLELGDSALYLCARSQSAYNEQFFGPGTRLTVL.

This clonotype was seen more than once but under ten times. V and J are TRBV5-1 and TRBJ2-5; 7 bases are a match to TRBD1. The germline V gene has CDR1 SGHRS and CDR2 YFSETQ. The CDR3 runs to 14 residues. J was trimmed by 5 bases and V by 4 bases; bases with no gene match: 8. The CDR3 reads CASSLGQPGETQYF. The CDR3 nucleotides are TGCGCCAGCAGCCTGGGACAGCCTGGGGAGACCCAGTACTTC.

This clonotype was detected a few times. The CDR3 spells CASSPRTGAITDTQYF. The CDR3 DNA is TGTGCCAGCAGCCCCCGGACAGGGGCTATCACAGATACGCAGTATTTT. This sequence joins TRBV7-2 and TRBJ2-3, with 9 bases that match TRBD1. The CDR3 length is 16 residues. The V gene's germline CDR1 is SGHTA and CDR2 FQGNSA. The V and J ends lost 5 bases and 2 bases, in that order; junction bases with no gene match: 8.

V and J are TRBV12-3 or TRBV12-4 and TRBJ2-3; TRBD2 agrees at 7 bases. CDR3 length: 14 amino acids. Trimming took 7 bases from V and 2 from J; bases not matched to a gene: 6. The CDR3 loop reads CASNPGGLTDTQYF. The DNA of the CDR3 is TGTGCCAGCAACCCGGGAGGCCTCACAGATACGCAGTATTTT.

The gene calls are TRBV2 and TRBJ1-2; 7 bases match TRBD1. The CDR3 spans 13 residues. The germline gives CDR1 SNHLY, CDR2 FYNNEI. With 8 bases clipped from V and 7 bases from J, the junction kept 10 bases outside the gene matches. The chain's CDR3 is CASGLYRDSGYTF. The CDR3 nucleotides are TGTGCCAGCGGCCTCTACAGGGACAGTGGCTACACCTTC.

The sample holds many counts of this clonotype. J is TRBJ2-1 and V is TRBV5-1; D gene ambiguous. Per the germline V gene, CDR1 is SGHRS and CDR2 is YFSETQ. Trimming pared 4 bases from V and 8 bases from J, leaving 16 bases between. The CDR3 consists of 14 residues. The CDR3 DNA is TGCGCCAGCAGCCCGGGTCCGAGCAAAGATGAGCAGTTCTTC. Amino acid sequence: CASSPGPSKDEQFF.

A word on this clonotype: One end of the junction does not line up with germline, which may come from a read error. The chain carries TRBV7-9 and TRBJ1-2, with no clear D. This CDR3 has 13 amino acids. Looked up from germline, CDR1 is SEHNR and CDR2 is FQNEAQ (reference sequence). CDR3 sequence: CASNLPEDYGYTF. Written as DNA, the CDR3 is TGTGCCAGCAACTTACCAGAGGACTATGGCTACACCTTC. Filled out from reference TRBV7-9 and TRBJ1-2, the complete variable domain reads DTGVSQNPRHKITKRGQNVTFRCDPISEHNRLYWYRQTLGQGPEFLTYFQNEAQLEKSRLLSDRFSAERPKGSFSTLEIQRTEQGDSAMYLCASNLPEDYGYTFGSGTRLTVV.

CDR3: CASSFGRGLSYEQYF. CDR3 in DNA: TGTGCCAGCAGTTTTGGCAGGGGATTATCCTACGAACAGTACTTC. The J gene is TRBJ2-5, the V gene TRBV12-3 or TRBV12-4; D perhaps matches TRBD1 (6 bases). This CDR3 is built from 15 residues. Trimming pared 3 bases from V and 11 bases from J, leaving 22 bases between.

This clonotype was seen only a few times. V and J are TRBV12-3 or TRBV12-4 and TRBJ1-1, with 8 bases aligning to TRBD1. The CDR3 loop spans 16 amino acids. J was trimmed by 1 base and V by 5 bases; bases with no gene match: 9. The CDR3: CASSAPDRAPNTEAFF. Written as DNA, the CDR3 is TGTGCCAGCAGTGCCCCGGACAGGGCCCCGAACACTGAAGCTTTCTTT.

This clonotype appeared many times. The J gene is TRBJ2-3, the V gene TRBV6-5; D remains ambiguous. Trimming stripped 8 bases from V and 2 bases from J, with 14 bases between. Germline V gene data show CDR1 as MNHEY and CDR2 as SVGAGI. This CDR3 has 14 amino acids. In DNA form, the CDR3 reads TGTGCCAGCCGGTCTGGATGGGCCACAGATACGCAGTATTTT. It encodes CASRSGWATDTQYF.

This chain joins TRBV7-2 and TRBJ2-2, with D perhaps matching TRBD1 or TRBD2 (7 bases each). Germline CDR1 reads SGHTA; CDR2 reads FQGNSA. There are 15 residues in the CDR3. The V and J ends lost 3 bases and 4 bases respectively, with 12 bases between them. The CDR3 nucleotides read TGTGCCAGCAGCTTTCCCAGGGGGGGCACCGGGGAGCTGTTTTTT. Protein product: CASSFPRGGTGELFF.

The chain is built from TRBV28 and TRBJ1-2; 8 positions match TRBD1. The germline CDR1 and CDR2 sequences are MDHEN and SYDVKM. This CDR3 has 14 residues. J was trimmed by 4 bases and V by 5 bases; bases with no gene match: 6. The CDR3 region is CASSGTGAFYGYTF. The CDR3 DNA follows: TGTGCCAGCAGTGGGACAGGTGCTTTCTATGGCTACACCTTC.